The 18 T cell receptor beta chains below all came from one sample that was sequenced in a study of glioma-infiltrating T cells. TCR alpha and beta CDR3 regions were amplified from RNA using iRepertoire nested multiplex PCR. TCRdb independently ran MiXCR on the multiplex PCR reads; one entry per CDR3 protein. There are more than 350,000 distinct CDR3 sequences in the sample; roughly two fifths occur only once, and around 13% lies in the top ten. Material for sequencing was glioma tissue, nonneoplastic brain tissue, or PBMCs (not recorded which). These receptors were obtained from a human donor with low-grade glioma or glioblastoma, undergoing nonglioma brain surgery, or in good health (not recorded which).

This clonotype was recorded a few times. This sequence joins TRBV20-1 and TRBJ1-1, with D possibly TRBD1 on 5 matching bases. CDR1 and CDR2 from the germline V gene are DFQATT and SNEGSKA (reference sequence). The CDR3 is 13 residues long. V lost 3 bases and J 4 bases, leaving 12 bases between the germline ends. The CDR3 DNA reads as TGCAGTGCTAGGGTTTCGGGGGGCACTGAAGCTTTCTTT. Translated, it gives CSARVSGGTEAFF.

V gene TRBV12-3 or TRBV12-4 combines with J gene TRBJ2-7, with no clear D. V was shortened by 6 bases and J by 6 bases, with 18 bases between the two germline ends. There are 14 residues in the CDR3. The CDR3 DNA follows: TGTGCCAGCAGCTTTGACATGATTGTCTGCGAGCAGTACTTC. Protein product: CASSFDMIVCEQYF.

This clonotype has just a few counts. The rearrangement links TRBV25-1 to TRBJ2-7; TRBD2 matches 7 bases. The germline CDR1 and CDR2 sequences are MGHDK and SYGVNS. This CDR3 is built from 14 residues. The J segment lost 2 bases and the V segment lost 8 bases, leaving 9 bases of the junction unmatched. CDR3 amino acids: CASRRGGSTYEQYF. The CDR3 DNA is TGTGCCAGCCGCAGAGGCGGGAGCACCTACGAGCAGTACTTC.

This chain uses TRBV20-1 with TRBJ2-5; no clear D gene. CDR1 and CDR2 from the germline V gene are DFQATT and SNEGSKA (reference sequence). The CDR3 totals 13 residues. V was shortened by 1 base and J by 1 base, with 7 bases between the two germline ends. Written as DNA, the CDR3 is TGCAGTGCTAGAGGGGGTTTCCAAGAGACCCAGTACTTC. It translates to CSARGGFQETQYF.

This clonotype was observed a handful of times. The rearrangement uses TRBV15 and TRBJ2-5; no reliable D call. CDR3 size: 13 residues. V lost 9 bases to trimming and J lost 6 bases, with 17 bases between them. Germline CDR1 reads LNHNV; CDR2 reads YYDKDF (reference sequence). The CDR3 region has the DNA TGTGCCACAGAAGGTGGGGTACAACAGACCCAGTACTTC. Protein: CATEGGVQQTQYF.

On this clonotype: This may come from a read error, since a much larger clone is one base off. The rearrangement uses TRBV25-1 and TRBJ2-1; no clear D. This CDR3 region has 16 residues. Germline V CDR1 and CDR2: MGHDK, SYGVNS. CDR3 sequence reads: CASSDERTSTYNEQSF. Here the CDR3 DNA reads TGTGCCAGCAGTGACGAGAGGACCTCAACCTACAATGAGCAGTCCTTC. The entire variable domain, with the rest obtained from reference TRBV25-1 and TRBJ2-1, is as follows: EADIYQTPRYLVIGTGKKITLECSQTMGHDKMYWYQQDPGMELHLIHYSYGVNSTEKGDLSSESTVSRIRTEHFPLTLESARPSHTSQYLCASSDERTSTYNEQSFGPGTRLTVL.

J is TRBJ2-7 and V is TRBV4-3; D uncertain. Trimming took 0 bases from V and 1 from J, leaving 7 bases between them. Germline V gene sequence: CDR1 LGHNA, CDR2 YSLEER. CDR3 length: 14 amino acids. CDR3 region: CASSQDYTSYEQYF. The DNA for the CDR3 is TGCGCCAGCAGCCAAGATTACACGTCCTACGAGCAGTACTTC.

Remarks on this clonotype: At one boundary the junction diverges from the germline segment, which might be a read error. The rearrangement links TRBV7-9 to TRBJ2-7, with 7 bases that match TRBD2. Germline CDR1 and CDR2: SEHNR and FQNEAQ (reference sequence). The CDR3 runs to 16 residues. CDR3 in amino acids: CASSTGTKKGTYDQYF. In DNA, the CDR3 is TGTGCCAGCAGCACCGGGACTAAGAAGGGTACCTACGATCAGTACTTC.

This clonotype was seen at least ten times. The V call is TRBV6-1, the J call TRBJ2-3, with 12 bases matching TRBD2. This CDR3 has 16 amino acids. Germline loops: CDR1 MNHNS, CDR2 SASEGT. V shed 6 bases and J 2 bases; nucleotides not matched to a gene: 6. CDR3 protein: CASSDGLAGFTDTQYF. In DNA, the CDR3 is TGTGCCAGCAGCGACGGACTAGCGGGATTCACAGATACGCAGTATTTT.

The table lists this clonotype with a few counts. The chain has TRBV28 and TRBJ2-5; D is perhaps TRBD2 (6 bases). Germline loops: CDR1 MDHEN, CDR2 SYDVKM. CDR3 size: 15 residues. Trimming took off 8 bases at V and 9 bases at J, with 25 bases between the two ends. The CDR3 DNA reads as TGTGCCAGCCTCGGGGGACGACAGCTGTTCCGGGCCCAGTACTTC. Its protein product is CASLGGRQLFRAQYF.

The count of this clonotype is one. The chain employs TRBV6-4 and TRBJ2-1; 7 bases map to TRBD1. Germline CDR1 and CDR2: MRHNA and SNTAGT. The CDR3 extends over 15 amino acids. Trimming removed 5 bases from V and 0 bases from J; junction bases left unmatched: 4. The CDR3 nucleotides are TGTGCCAGCAGTTCGGGACAGAGCTCCTACAATGAGCAGTTCTTC. It is translated as CASSSGQSSYNEQFF.

The chain recombines TRBV6-6 with TRBJ1-5, with D possibly being TRBD1 (5 bases). V was cut by 2 bases and J by 10 bases, with 18 bases left in between. The V gene's germline CDR1 is MNHNY and CDR2 SVGAGI (reference sequence). There are 15 residues in the CDR3. Written as DNA, the CDR3 is TGTGCCAGCAGTTACAGGGGCTTCAGAGATTCACCCCAGCATTTT. As protein: CASSYRGFRDSPQHF.

J is TRBJ2-7 and V is TRBV27; 8 bases fit TRBD1. Germline V lookup: CDR1 MNHEY, CDR2 SMNVEV (reference sequence). V was clipped by 3 bases and J by 1 base; unmatched bases: 5. This CDR3 comprises 15 residues. CDR3 region: CASSLYRGASYEQYF. CDR3 nucleotide sequence: TGTGCCAGCAGTTTGTACAGGGGGGCTTCCTACGAGCAGTACTTC.

This clonotype was detected only once. A much larger clonotype is one base distant, so this may be a read error. The rearrangement joins TRBV20-1 to TRBJ2-7; 9 bases map to TRBD2. The CDR3 loop spans 15 amino acids. Germline CDR1 DFQATT, CDR2 SNEGSKA (reference sequence). Trimming removed 0 bases from V and 7 bases from J; junction bases left unmatched: 10. The CDR3 DNA follows: TGCAGTGCTAGAGATCGGCTAGCGGGAATGCGGGAGCAGTACTTC. As protein: CSARDRLAGMREQYF.

Points on this clonotype: A much larger clonotype is one base distant, so this may be a read error. The rearrangement uses TRBV6-5 and TRBJ2-7; no firm D call. The CDR3 is made up of 11 amino acids. Germline V gene lookup returns CDR1 MNHEY and CDR2 SVGAGI. Trimming pared 6 bases from V and 6 bases from J, leaving 9 bases between. DNA of the CDR3: TGTGCCAGCAGGGCGTGTCCCGAGCAGTACTTC. It translates to CASRACPEQYF.

The chain is built from TRBV4-1 and TRBJ1-2; a weak D match, TRBD1 (6 bases). Between the trimmed V and J ends, which lost 0 bases and 5 bases, there was a span of 22 bases. The CDR3 has 18 residues. CDR1 is MGHRA, CDR2 YSYEKL, per germline. This CDR3 reads CASSQESGDPGRVYGYTF. CDR3 sequence (DNA): TGCGCCAGCAGCCAAGAGTCAGGGGACCCCGGGAGGGTTTATGGCTACACCTTC.

This chain links TRBV6-2 or TRBV6-3 with TRBJ2-7; 8 nucleotides line up with TRBD2. V lost 6 bases, J lost 2 bases, and 15 bases stayed unmatched. Germline V gives CDR1 MNHEY, CDR2 SVGEGT. The length of the CDR3 is 17 residues. The CDR3 region is CASSLRFPAGETYEQYF. In nucleotides, the CDR3 is TGTGCCAGCAGCCTACGATTCCCAGCGGGAGAGACCTACGAGCAGTACTTC.

This chain joins TRBV15 and TRBJ2-7, with TRBD2 matching over 7 bases. The CDR3 contains 15 residues. From germline, CDR1 is LNHNV and CDR2 YYDKDF (reference sequence). Germline trimming cut 0 bases from V and 4 bases from J; bases unmatched to any gene: 6. The CDR3 is CATSREQAGPYEQYF. The CDR3 DNA reads as TGTGCCACCAGCAGAGAACAAGCGGGACCGTACGAGCAGTACTTC.